These 11 T cell receptor beta chains were sequenced from one sample in a study of T cell repertoires in cytomegalovirus infection. TCRdb re-analysed the reads in MiXCR, keeping a single row per CDR3 protein. The table includes some 270,000 distinct CDR3 sequences, roughly 21% detected once. Their specific antigens are unknown. Sample: cultured PBMCs, taken from culture after CMV antigen stimulation. These receptors were obtained from a human donor in good health (CMV status not recorded). Some clones in this sample may be carry-over from other donors' samples.

This clonotype came up a few times. This chain uses TRBV7-9 with TRBJ1-6; D unresolved. This CDR3 has 12 residues. Germline V gene lookup returns CDR1 SEHNR and CDR2 FQNEAQ (reference sequence). V was trimmed by 6 bases and J by 8 bases, leaving 8 bases between them. In DNA form, the CDR3 reads TGTGCCAGCAGGCCAGACCATTCACCCCTCCACTTT. Translation gives CASRPDHSPLHF.

This clonotype was found many times. V gene TRBV7-8 combines with J gene TRBJ1-4; no clear D gene. Germline CDR1 SGHVS, CDR2 FQNEAQ. Trimming stripped 5 bases from V and 1 base from J, with 8 bases between. The CDR3 is made up of 14 amino acids. The CDR3 DNA follows: TGTGCCAGCAGCCGTTACCTAACTAATGAAAAACTGTTTTTT. It yields the protein CASSRYLTNEKLFF.

A word on this clonotype: The junction shows a germline mismatch at one end, possibly a read error. The chain links TRBV7-9 to TRBJ2-5; possible D gene TRBD2, 6 bases. The CDR3 has 14 amino acids. Per the germline V gene, CDR1 is SEHNR and CDR2 is FQNEAQ (reference sequence). The CDR3 loop is CASSLAGHREIQYF. The DNA of the CDR3 is TGTGCCAGCAGCTTAGCAGGGCACCGGGAGATCCAGTACTTC.

This clonotype was detected ten times or more. V is TRBV7-2 and J is TRBJ1-1; 7 bases are a match to TRBD1. The V gene end was trimmed by 0 bases and the J gene end by 1 base; junction bases not matched to a gene: 5. CDR1 SGHTA and CDR2 FQGNSA come from the germline V gene. This CDR3 contains 16 residues. DNA of the CDR3: TGTGCCAGCAGCTTAGCCAGAGACAGGGCGAACACTGAAGCTTTCTTT. Residues: CASSLARDRANTEAFF.

The chain links TRBV12-3 or TRBV12-4 to TRBJ2-7; tentatively, D is TRBD1 (5 bases). Trimming pared 9 bases from V and 4 bases from J, leaving 16 bases between. The CDR3 length is 13 residues. Here the CDR3 DNA reads TGTGCCAGACAGGTACGCAACTTATACGAGCAGTACGTC. It encodes CARQVRNLYEQYV.

A few counts support this clonotype. The genes are TRBV27 and TRBJ1-5, with D tentatively TRBD1 (6 bases). The germline CDR1 and CDR2 sequences are MNHEY and SMNVEV (reference sequence). Trimming cost V 2 bases and J 6 bases, with 14 bases left between them. The CDR3 has 15 residues. The CDR3 sequence: CASSLIGGRIQPQHF. The CDR3 DNA follows: TGTGCCAGCAGTTTAATCGGGGGGCGGATTCAGCCCCAGCATTTT.

This clonotype has a handful of counts. The CDR3 nucleotides read TGTGCCACCAATAGGGACGGAAATTCACCCCTCCACTTT. Its translation is CATNRDGNSPLHF. The gene calls are TRBV10-3 and TRBJ1-6; D perhaps matches TRBD1 (5 bases). The germline CDR1 and CDR2 sequences are ENHRY and SYGVKD. The CDR3 extends over 13 amino acids. Trimming cost V 10 bases and J 7 bases, with 14 bases left between them.

V gene TRBV4-1 combines with J gene TRBJ2-7; 12 nucleotides agree with TRBD2. The CDR3 contains 16 residues. J gave up 3 bases and V 0 bases, and 3 bases lay outside the gene matches. The V gene's germline CDR1 is MGHRA and CDR2 YSYEKL. DNA of the CDR3: TGCGCCAGCAGCCAAGATCTAGCGGGAGGGATCTACGAGCAGTACGTC. Encoded protein: CASSQDLAGGIYEQYV.

This clonotype came up many times. Written as DNA, the CDR3 is TGTGCCAGCAGCATACCATTGGGCCGAGGGGGCGCGGCTTTCTTT. It yields the protein CASSIPLGRGGAAFF. This chain uses TRBV7-3 with TRBJ1-1, with TRBD1 matching 7 bases. The CDR3 has 15 amino acids. Germline V gives CDR1 SGHTA, CDR2 FQGTGA. The V gene end was trimmed by 5 bases and the J gene end by 11 bases; junction bases not matched to a gene: 17.

The chain joins TRBV29-1 to TRBJ2-1; a possible D gene is TRBD2 (5 bases). The CDR3 length is 13 residues. V was trimmed by 3 bases and J by 2 bases, leaving 8 bases between them. Per the germline V gene, CDR1 is SQVTM and CDR2 is ANQGSEA. This CDR3 reads CSVEWTPYNEQFF. DNA for the CDR3: TGCAGCGTTGAGTGGACTCCCTACAATGAGCAGTTCTTC.

V is TRBV28 and J is TRBJ2-5; D is ambiguous. The CDR3 totals 13 residues. The V gene lost 2 bases and the J gene lost 5 bases, with 9 bases spanning the gap. The V gene's germline CDR1 is MDHEN and CDR2 SYDVKM. The CDR3 is CASSLTYPETQYF. CDR3 DNA: TGTGCCAGCAGTTTAACCTACCCGGAGACCCAGTACTTC.